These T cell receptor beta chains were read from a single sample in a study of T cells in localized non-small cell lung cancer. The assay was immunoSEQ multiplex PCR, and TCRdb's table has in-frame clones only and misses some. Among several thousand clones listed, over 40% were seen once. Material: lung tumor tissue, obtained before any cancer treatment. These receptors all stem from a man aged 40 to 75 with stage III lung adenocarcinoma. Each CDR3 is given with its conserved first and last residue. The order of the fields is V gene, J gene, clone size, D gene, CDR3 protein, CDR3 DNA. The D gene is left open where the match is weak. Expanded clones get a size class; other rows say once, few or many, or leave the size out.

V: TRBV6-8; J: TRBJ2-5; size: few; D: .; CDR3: CASSNGYQETQYF; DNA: TGTGCCAGCAGTAACGGGTACCAAGAGACCCAGTACTTC
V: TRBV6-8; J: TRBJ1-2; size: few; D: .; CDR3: CASSYGQGLIGYTF; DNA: TGTGCCAGCAGTTACGGGCAGGGCCTAATTGGCTACACCTTC
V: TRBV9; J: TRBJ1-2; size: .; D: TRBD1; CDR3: CASKTGDTYGYTF; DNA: TGTGCCAGCAAGACAGGGGACACCTATGGCTACACCTTC
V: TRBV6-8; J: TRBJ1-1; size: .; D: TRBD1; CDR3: CASSSQGVTEAFF; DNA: TGTGCCAGCAGTTCACAGGGGGTCACTGAAGCTTTCTTT
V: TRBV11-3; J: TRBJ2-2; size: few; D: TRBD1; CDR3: CASSLGQPGNTGELFF; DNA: TGTGCCAGCAGCTTGGGACAGCCCGGGAACACCGGGGAGCTGTTTTTT
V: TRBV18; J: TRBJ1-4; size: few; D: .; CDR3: CASSPAGTTNEKLFF; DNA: TGTGCCAGCTCACCAGCCGGAACAACTAATGAAAAACTGTTTTTT
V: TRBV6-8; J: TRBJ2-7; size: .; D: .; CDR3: CASRRVLSSYEQYF; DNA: TGTGCCAGCAGGAGGGTCTTAAGCTCCTACGAGCAGTACTTC
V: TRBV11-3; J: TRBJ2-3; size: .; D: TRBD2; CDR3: CASSPSGRADTQYF; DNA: TGTGCCAGCAGCCCCAGCGGGAGGGCAGATACGCAGTATTTT
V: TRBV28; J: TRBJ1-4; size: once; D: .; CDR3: CASRSREEKLFF; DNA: TGTGCCAGCAGGTCCAGGGAAGAAAAACTGTTTTTT
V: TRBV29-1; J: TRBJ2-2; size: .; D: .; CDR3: CSVARASTGELFF; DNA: TGCAGCGTTGCCAGGGCTAGTACCGGGGAGCTGTTTTTT
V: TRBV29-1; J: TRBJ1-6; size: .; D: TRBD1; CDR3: CSARDRENSPLHF; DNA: TGCAGCGCCCGGGACAGGGAAAATTCACCCCTCCACTTT
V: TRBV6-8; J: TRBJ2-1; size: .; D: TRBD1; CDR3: CAISSGTGGTYNEQFF; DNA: TGTGCCATCAGTTCGGGGACAGGGGGGACGTACAATGAGCAGTTCTTC
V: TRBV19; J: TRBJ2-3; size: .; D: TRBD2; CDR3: CASSIRGAGDSDTQYF; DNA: TGTGCCAGTAGTATCAGAGGAGCGGGAGATTCAGATACGCAGTATTTT
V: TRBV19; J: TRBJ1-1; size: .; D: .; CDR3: CASSMAKGGGYTEAFF; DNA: TGTGCCAGTAGTATGGCTAAGGGGGGAGGGTACACTGAAGCTTTCTTT
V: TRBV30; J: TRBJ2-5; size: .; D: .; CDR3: CAWSQGLAGQETQYF; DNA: TGTGCCTGGAGTCAGGGGTTAGCGGGTCAAGAGACCCAGTACTTC
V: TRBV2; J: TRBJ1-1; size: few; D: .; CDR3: CASSVGGGRTEAFF; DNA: TGTGCCAGCAGCGTAGGGGGGGGGCGGACTGAAGCTTTCTTT
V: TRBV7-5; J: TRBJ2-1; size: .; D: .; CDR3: CASTPGTASVYNEQFF; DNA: TGTGCCAGCACCCCCGGGACTGCATCCGTCTACAATGAGCAGTTCTTC
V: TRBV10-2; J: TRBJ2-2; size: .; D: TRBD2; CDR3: CATEAGVGTGELFF; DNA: TGCGCCACCGAAGCGGGAGTGGGCACCGGGGAGCTGTTTTTT
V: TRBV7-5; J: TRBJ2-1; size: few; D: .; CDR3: CASSLKTSGSRDEQFF; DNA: TGTGCCAGCAGCTTAAAGACTAGCGGGAGTCGCGATGAGCAGTTCTTC
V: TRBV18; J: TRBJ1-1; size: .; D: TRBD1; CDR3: CASSPMDRTEAFF; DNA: TGTGCCAGCTCACCGATGGACAGGACTGAAGCTTTCTTT
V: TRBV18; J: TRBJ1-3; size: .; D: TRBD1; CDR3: CASSTQGAPGNTIYF; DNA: TGTGCCAGCTCAACACAGGGGGCGCCTGGAAACACTATATATTTT
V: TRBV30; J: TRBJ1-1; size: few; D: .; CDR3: CAWSNREFGAFF; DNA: TGTGCCTGGAGTAACAGGGAGTTCGGAGCTTTCTTT
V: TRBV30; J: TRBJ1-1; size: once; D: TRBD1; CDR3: CAWSVSDRYTEAFF; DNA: TGTGCCTGGAGTGTATCGGACAGGTACACTGAAGCTTTCTTT